A single sample is the source of the 22 T cell receptor beta chains below, sequenced in a study of T-cell memory formation after mild COVID-19. TCRdb independently ran MiXCR on the 5' RACE reads; one entry per CDR3 protein. The profile shows 190,000 or so distinct CDR3 sequences, around 27% of them singletons. Sequencing was performed on PBMCs or a T cell subset sorted from them (not recorded which). These TCRs come from an adult woman who had mild COVID-19 (a few samples of this study predate the infection). Cell type and time point are not known.

The chain links TRBV7-9 to TRBJ2-1, with a weak D call TRBD2 (5 bases). This CDR3 contains 16 residues. Trimming left V 5 bases short and J 1 base short, with 15 bases between. The germline CDR1 and CDR2 sequences are SEHNR and FQNEAQ (reference sequence). In DNA, the CDR3 is TGTGCCAGCAGCCCCCCGCGGGCGACATCCTACAATGAGCAGTTCTTC. This translates into CASSPPRATSYNEQFF.

This clonotype has a handful of counts. The CDR3, as DNA: TGCGCCAGCAGCTTGACCTCAAAAAACATTCAGTACTTC. Protein: CASSLTSKNIQYF. The chain recombines TRBV5-1 with TRBJ2-4; D gene unclear. This CDR3 has 13 amino acids. Trimming took 1 base from V and 4 from J, leaving 6 bases between them. Germline loops: CDR1 SGHRS, CDR2 YFSETQ.

In its sample, this clonotype was seen many times. The chain carries TRBV15 and TRBJ2-1; D possibly corresponds to TRBD2 (5 bases). Germline CDR1 is LNHNV and CDR2 is YYDKDF (reference sequence). Trimming removed 1 base from V and 2 bases from J, with 15 bases in between. CDR3 length: 17 residues. CDR3 in DNA: TGTGCCACCAGCAGAGTGCCTCCCGCGGGCACCTACAATGAGCAGTTCTTC. The encoded protein is CATSRVPPAGTYNEQFF. Variable domain in full (rest from reference TRBV15 and TRBJ2-1): DAMVIQNPRYQVTQFGKPVTLSCSQTLNHNVMYWYQQKSSQAPKLLFHYYDKDFNNEADTPDNFQSRRPNTSFCFLDIRSPGLGDTAMYLCATSRVPPAGTYNEQFFGPGTRLTVL.

This clonotype was recorded a few times. This rearrangement joins TRBV20-1 to TRBJ1-2; the match to TRBD1 covers 9 bases. The J segment lost 3 bases and the V segment lost 5 bases, leaving 10 bases of the junction unmatched. The CDR3 is 15 residues long. Germline V gene data show CDR1 as DFQATT and CDR2 as SNEGSKA (reference sequence). DNA of the CDR3: TGCAGTGCTTCTGACAACAGGGGGCAGGACTATGGCTACACCTTC. Protein product: CSASDNRGQDYGYTF.

The chain is built from TRBV19 and TRBJ2-5, with TRBD2 matching 9 bases. Germline assignment: CDR1 LNHDA and CDR2 SQIVND (reference sequence). Losses at the gene ends were 6 bases for V and 10 bases for J; bases not matched to a gene: 6. The CDR3 contains 12 residues. The CDR3 DNA follows: TGTGCCAGTAGCGGACTAGCGAGACTCCAGTACTTC. Translated: CASSGLARLQYF.

This clonotype was picked up many times. This sequence joins TRBV7-9 and TRBJ1-1; D remains unclear. The CDR3 consists of 14 residues. V gave up 1 base and J gave up 1 base, with 7 bases separating them. The V gene's germline CDR1 is SEHNR and CDR2 FQNEAQ (reference sequence). The CDR3, as DNA: TGTGCCAGCAGCTTAGGGGCGGGGAACACTGAAGCTTTCTTT. Protein sequence: CASSLGAGNTEAFF.

This clonotype was seen a few times. This chain uses TRBV18 with TRBJ1-1; D call uncertain. Trimming took off 3 bases at V and 1 base at J, with 3 bases between the two ends. Germline-derived CDR1 and CDR2 are KGHSH and LQKENI. CDR3 length equals 12 residues. The CDR3: CASSPANTEAFF. DNA for the CDR3: TGTGCCAGCTCACCCGCGAACACTGAAGCTTTCTTT.

V gene TRBV20-1 combines with J gene TRBJ2-1; 8 bases match TRBD2. CDR3 length: 16 amino acids. The germline V gene encodes CDR1 DFQATT and CDR2 SNEGSKA (reference sequence). Trimming at V came to 0 bases and at J to 9 bases, leaving 13 bases not matched to a gene. CDR3 coding DNA: TGCAGTGCTAGAGATCACTTCGGGACTAGTTACGGTGAGCAGTTCTTC. It yields the protein CSARDHFGTSYGEQFF.

This clonotype was picked up a small number of times. This chain links TRBV7-2 with TRBJ2-7, with 8 positions matching TRBD2. Germline V gene lookup returns CDR1 SGHTA and CDR2 FQGNSA. The trim removed 7 bases at V and 3 bases at J, leaving 5 bases unmatched. There are 13 residues in the CDR3. CDR3 sequence reads: CASTGGMNYEQYF. The CDR3 bases are TGTGCCAGCACGGGGGGGATGAACTACGAGCAGTACTTC.

This clonotype was counted only a few times. The chain couples TRBV7-2 to TRBJ2-1; D is uncertain. V was clipped by 5 bases and J by 9 bases, with 11 bases between them. Germline V CDR1 and CDR2: SGHTA, FQGNSA. CDR3 length equals 12 residues. The CDR3: CASSRLRVEQFF. CDR3 nucleotides: TGTGCCAGCAGCCGTCTAAGGGTTGAGCAGTTCTTC.

This chain connects TRBV2 to TRBJ2-3; D not resolved. The CDR3 sequence is 13 residues long. V lost 3 bases and J 2 bases, leaving 6 bases between the germline ends. Germline V gene lookup returns CDR1 SNHLY and CDR2 FYNNEI. CDR3 in amino acids: CASSDRITDTQYF. In DNA, the CDR3 is TGTGCCAGCAGTGATAGAATCACAGATACGCAGTATTTT.

This clonotype has only a few counts. The V call is TRBV29-1, the J call TRBJ1-2; no firm D call. The V and J ends lost 6 bases and 4 bases respectively, with 9 bases between them. The CDR3 covers 11 residues. Germline-derived CDR1 and CDR2 are SQVTM and ANQGSEA. The chain's CDR3 is CSVAALYGYTF. The CDR3 nucleotides read TGCAGCGTCGCAGCCCTCTATGGCTACACCTTC.

The rearrangement uses TRBV28 and TRBJ2-2, with 10 bases matching TRBD1. The CDR3 is 16 amino acids. Unmatched junction bases numbered 9, after V lost 6 bases and J lost 5 bases. Germline V lookup: CDR1 MDHEN, CDR2 SYDVKM. In DNA form, the CDR3 reads TGTGCCAGCAGAATGGGGGACAGGGGATTGACCGGGGAGCTGTTTTTT. Translating it yields CASRMGDRGLTGELFF.

The chain links TRBV6-2 or TRBV6-3 to TRBJ1-5; D possibly corresponds to TRBD1 (5 bases). The CDR3 is 15 residues long. V shed 3 bases and J shed 4 bases, with 13 bases lying between them. The germline V gene has CDR1 MNHEY and CDR2 SVGEGT. In nucleotides, the CDR3 is TGTGCCAGCAGTTATCGGGGGGTTGGGAATCAGCCCCAGCATTTT. This translates into CASSYRGVGNQPQHF.

This clonotype is medium-sized within its sample. The chain has TRBV20-1 and TRBJ1-2; D call uncertain. Germline V CDR1 and CDR2: DFQATT, SNEGSKA (reference sequence). The germline V and J ends were trimmed by 0 bases and 8 bases, with 22 bases remaining between them. The CDR3 is made up of 16 amino acids. CDR3 amino acids: CSARDLGEEVVKGYTF. CDR3 in DNA: TGCAGTGCTAGAGATCTCGGGGAAGAAGTCGTGAAGGGCTACACCTTC.

V usage is TRBV5-5 and J usage is TRBJ1-5; D is ambiguous. CDR1 is SGHKS, CDR2 YYEKEE, per germline (reference sequence). CDR3 length: 15 residues. The V and J ends lost 0 bases and 3 bases respectively, with 10 bases between them. CDR3: CASSLARTYNQPQHF. The CDR3 DNA is TGTGCCAGCAGCTTGGCCAGGACCTACAATCAGCCCCAGCATTTT.

This chain joins TRBV5-6 and TRBJ1-1, with D tentatively TRBD1 (6 bases). The V gene's germline CDR1 is SGHDT and CDR2 YYEEEE. Trimming left V 3 bases short and J 5 bases short, with 17 bases between. The CDR3 runs 15 residues. The CDR3 region has the DNA TGTGCCAGCAGCTACCCCGGGACACCTGGGACTGAAGCTTTCTTT. It codes for CASSYPGTPGTEAFF.

This clonotype came up once. The rearrangement uses TRBV3-1 and TRBJ2-1; D unresolved. V lost 4 bases to trimming and J lost 6 bases, with 7 bases between them. CDR1 and CDR2 from the germline V gene are LGHDT and YNNKEL (reference sequence). The CDR3 contains 12 residues. CDR3 coding DNA: TGTGCCAGCAGCCTTCGGATCAATGAGCAGTTCTTC. As protein: CASSLRINEQFF.

This clonotype was seen a handful of times. The chain carries TRBV12-3 or TRBV12-4 and TRBJ2-7; tentatively, D is TRBD2 (6 bases). This CDR3 contains 13 residues. CDR3 sequence reads: CGHPRGYSYEQYF. CDR3 coding DNA: TGTGGCCACCCTCGGGGGTACTCCTACGAGCAGTACTTC.

The V and J genes are TRBV12-3 or TRBV12-4 and TRBJ2-5, with 7 nucleotides matching TRBD2. J gave up 4 bases and V 2 bases, and 7 bases lay outside the gene matches. There are 15 residues in the CDR3. The CDR3 bases are TGTGCCAGCAGTTTATACCAGGGAGGGGTAGAGACCCAGTACTTC. This gives the protein CASSLYQGGVETQYF.

In this sample, this clonotype turned up a few times. This rearrangement joins TRBV4-3 to TRBJ2-7, with 10 bases identical to TRBD2. CDR1 and CDR2 from the germline V gene are LGHNA and YSLEER. The V segment lost 0 bases and the J segment 4 bases; nucleotides outside the gene matches: 6. This CDR3 region has 16 residues. For the CDR3, the DNA is TGCGCCAGCAGCCAAGATCGGGGTAGCGGGAGGTACGAGCAGTACTTC. Translation gives CASSQDRGSGRYEQYF.

This clonotype was picked up a small number of times. The chain uses TRBV7-8 and TRBJ2-1; TRBD2 is a possible D gene (6 bases). V was shortened by 2 bases and J by 9 bases, with 8 bases between the two germline ends. Germline lookup yields CDR1 SGHVS and CDR2 FQNEAQ. The CDR3 covers 12 residues. This CDR3 reads CASSLRGSEQFF. The CDR3 DNA reads as TGTGCCAGCAGCTTACGGGGGAGTGAGCAGTTCTTC.